The clone carrying this TCR beta chain was recorded once. This sample was included in a study of blood T cell repertoires in COVID-19. The assay was immunoSEQ multiplex PCR, and TCRdb's table has in-frame clones only and misses some. This sample has approximately 200,000 clones, with roughly 80% found just once. CDR1 and CDR2 (germline): KGHSH, LQKENI. CDR3 length: 15 residues. The germline V and J ends were trimmed by 2 bases and 1 base, with 9 bases remaining between them. Sequenced: peripheral blood. The receptor's source is a woman at least 80 years old with acute or convalescent COVID-19. The genes are TRBV18 and TRBJ1-5, with D hard to call. CDR3 loop: CASSPIFSSNQPQHF. For the CDR3, the DNA is TGTGCCAGCTCACCAATTTTCTCCAGCAATCAGCCCCAGCATTTT.